Presented here are 8 T cell receptor beta chains from one specimen sequenced in a study of blood T cell repertoires in COVID-19. This table comes from immunoSEQ multiplex PCR, and its TCRdb copy is limited to in-frame clones, with some not included. The repertoire has some 96,000 clones, around four fifths of them found once; the top ten carry more than 9.5%. Specimen: peripheral blood. Receptor source: a human donor in a cohort sampled during active COVID-19.

V is TRBV30 and J is TRBJ1-3, with 8 bases that match TRBD1. V lost 1 base to trimming and J lost 4 bases; unmatched junction nucleotides: 9. The CDR3 consists of 16 residues. CDR1 and CDR2 (germline): GTSNPN, SVGIG (reference sequence). The CDR3: CAWSEGYRGSGNTIYF. For the CDR3, the DNA is TGTGCCTGGAGTGAGGGTTACAGGGGGTCGGGAAACACCATATATTTT.

This rearrangement joins TRBV2 to TRBJ1-2, with a weak D call TRBD1 (6 bases). The CDR3 runs to 15 residues. V lost 0 bases and J lost 4, with 12 bases in between. CDR1 and CDR2 (germline): SNHLY, FYNNEI. The CDR3 coding sequence is TGTGCCAGCAGTGAAGCTTCCCAGGGGATCTATGGCTACACCTTC. This codes for CASSEASQGIYGYTF.

This clone was picked up one time. V and J are TRBV7-3 and TRBJ2-2; D is perhaps TRBD1 (7 bases). Trimming took 7 bases from V and 5 from J, leaving 17 bases between them. Germline-derived CDR1 and CDR2 are SGHTA and FQGTGA. This CDR3 has 15 residues. This chain's CDR3 is CASKPGGGRTGELFF. The CDR3 nucleotides read TGTGCCAGCAAACCCGGAGGGGGCCGGACCGGGGAGCTGTTTTTT. The variable domain in full, completed from reference TRBV7-3 and TRBJ2-2, reads GAGVSQTPSNKVTEKGKYVELRCDPISGHTALYWYRQSLGQGPEFLIYFQGTGAADDSGLPNDRFFAVRPEGSVSTLKIQRTERGDSAVYLCASKPGGGRTGELFFGEGSRLTVL.

The chain carries TRBV13 and TRBJ2-3; TRBD1 might be the D (5 bases). The CDR3 has 14 amino acids. With 3 bases removed from V and 0 bases from J, the gap between germline ends came to 7 bases. Looked up from germline, CDR1 is PRHDT and CDR2 is FYEKMQ (reference sequence). CDR3 loop: CASSLRQSTDTQYF. In DNA, the CDR3 is TGTGCCAGCAGCTTGAGACAGAGCACAGATACGCAGTATTTT.

The chain uses TRBV5-1 and TRBJ2-2; no clear D gene. From germline, CDR1 is SGHRS and CDR2 YFSETQ. Trimming pared 0 bases from V and 4 bases from J, leaving 4 bases between. There are 13 residues in the CDR3. CDR3 in amino acids: CASSLGVTGELFF. The CDR3 coding sequence is TGCGCCAGCAGCTTGGGAGTCACCGGGGAGCTGTTTTTT.

The chain employs TRBV24-1 and TRBJ1-2, with 7 bases aligning to TRBD1. This CDR3 spans 18 amino acids. Trimming cost V 3 bases and J 1 base; bases outside gene matches: 13. The V gene's germline CDR1 is KGHDR and CDR2 SFDVKD. CDR3 sequence (DNA): TGTGCCACCAGTGATCCCAGCCCCACAGGGGCGGGTAACTATGGCTACACCTTC. Residues: CATSDPSPTGAGNYGYTF.

The chain carries TRBV15 and TRBJ2-7, with 7 bases identical to TRBD1. CDR3 size: 15 residues. Germline values: CDR1 LNHNV, CDR2 YYDKDF (reference sequence). With 4 bases clipped from V and 2 bases from J, the junction kept 8 bases outside the gene matches. In nucleotides, the CDR3 is TGTGCCACCAGCAAAGGCATACAGGGGCCCTACGAGCAGTACTTC. Its translation is CATSKGIQGPYEQYF.

With regard to this clone: This CDR3 is also generated by other DNA sequences in the sample. The V call is TRBV6-5, the J call TRBJ2-5; perhaps TRBD1 as D (5 bases). This CDR3 region has 12 residues. V lost 3 bases and J lost 4, with 6 bases in between. Germline CDR1 MNHEY, CDR2 SVGAGI. The CDR3 region is CASSYTGETQYF. In DNA form, the CDR3 reads TGTGCCAGCAGTTATACAGGAGAGACCCAGTACTTC.